Below, one T cell receptor (beta chain) is given with its context. Its antigen is unknown. No much larger clone is present one base from it, and per-base qualities are unavailable. CDR1 is given as SEHNR and CDR2 as FQNEAQ, both from the germline V gene (reference sequence). The CDR3, cysteine through phenylalanine, is 15 amino acids long. Of the read, only the CDR3 DNA is kept; its 45 bases are in frame from base 1. Trimming accounts for 6 bases at V and 6 bases at J, while the number of junction bases matched to no gene is 7. This sample was included in a study of T cells after yellow fever vaccination (dated by TCRdb to about 2019). Background on the whole study: The SMART-Seq v4 Ultra Low Input RNA kit was used to prepare libraries from fractions with low cell numbers. To track T-cell clones before and after primary and booster YFV17D yellow fever vaccination, bulk TCR alpha and beta repertoires were sequenced longitudinally. Two healthy male donors made up the cohort, one aged 18 to 29 years and the other aged 30 to 39 years. Blood samples were taken at several timepoints before and after primary and secondary immunization, and bulk PBMC replicates and cell subsets were isolated.

The treatment or condition label for this specimen denotes: live attenuated yellow fever vaccine strain. PBMCs were isolated from peripheral blood using a standard Ficoll-Paque protocol. Dynabeads CD4 and CD8 positive selection kits were used to isolate the CD4 and CD8 T-cell fractions. RNA was extracted with TriZol from bulk PBMCs, CD4 and CD8 fractions, and dextramer-positive and dextramer-negative fractions. TCRdb records Illumina NovaSeq 6000 as the sequencer. TCR cDNA was synthesized by 5'RACE template switching, through which a universal primer site and unique molecular identifiers were introduced. Priming of cDNA synthesis was performed from both the TCR alpha and TCR beta constant segments. Two PCR steps were used to amplify libraries, with sample barcodes and sequencing adapters being added in the second step. Sequencing of the libraries was done on either Illumina HiSeq 2500 (2x100 bp) or NovaSeq (2x150 bp). In the authors' own workflow: Demultiplexing of reads and collapsing into UMI consensus sequences were performed with MIGEC, and V(D)J alignment was carried out with MiXCR. Vaccine-responding clonotypes were identified with edgeR using replicate PBMC samples, with FDR below 0.01 and a log2 fold change above 5 up to day 15 being required. Bulk clonotypes were assigned CD4 or CD8 identity according to which sequenced CD4 or CD8 repertoire held them at higher abundance. TCRdb reanalyzed the raw reads on its own, using fastp at Q25 for trimming and MiXCR for clone calling, and kept in-frame beta chains. Each record represents a unique CDR3 protein, reported with the most common genes and DNA among its rows. The V and J calls reflect TCRdb's pipeline rather than the authors' work. For this sample there are 300,000 to 400,000 distinct CDR3 sequences; roughly an eighth appear just once. Approximately 3.3% of the sample belongs to the ten largest clones.

On the study overall, not on this receptor specifically: Computational filtering was required because FACS-sorted repertoires could contain abundant contaminating clonotypes from the bulk population. Most clones expanded after primary vaccination (about 95% of CD4 and approximately 86% of CD8) were re-detected after the booster, suggesting that broad memory maintenance occurred. A small share of clonotypes occurred in both CD4 and CD8 compartments, likely arising from convergent recombination. Because only a couple of donors were included in the study, the extent to which the findings can be generalized is limited. The secondary T-cell response was weaker than the primary response but faster, peaking on day 5 instead of day 15.

The input for sequencing was CD4+ T cells sorted from PBMCs, taken 15 days after the yellow fever booster vaccination. This receptor chain uses TRBV7-9 and TRBJ1-6; 8 bases in the middle match TRBD1. The receptor was derived from a young man who received the YFV17D yellow fever vaccine. The CDR3 protein sequence reads: CASSSWTGLNSPLHF. Read as DNA, the sequence is TGTGCCAGCAGTTCCTGGACAGGGCTTAATTCACCCCTCCACTTT.